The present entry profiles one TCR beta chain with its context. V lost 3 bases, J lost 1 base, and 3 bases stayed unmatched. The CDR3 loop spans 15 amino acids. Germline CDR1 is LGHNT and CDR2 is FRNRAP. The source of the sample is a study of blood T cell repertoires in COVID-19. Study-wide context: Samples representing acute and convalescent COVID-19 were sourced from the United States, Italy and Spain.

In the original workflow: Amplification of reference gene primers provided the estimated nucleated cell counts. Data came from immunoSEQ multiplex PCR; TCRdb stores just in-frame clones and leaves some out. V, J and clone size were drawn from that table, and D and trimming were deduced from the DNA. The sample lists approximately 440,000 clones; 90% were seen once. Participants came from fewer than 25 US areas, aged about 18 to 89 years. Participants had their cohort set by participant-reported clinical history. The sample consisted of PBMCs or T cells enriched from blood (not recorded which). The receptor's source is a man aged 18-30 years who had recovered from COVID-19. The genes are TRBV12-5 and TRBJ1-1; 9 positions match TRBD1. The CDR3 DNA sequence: TGTGCTAGTGGTTTAGGGGGACAGGGGAACACTGAAGCTTTCTTT. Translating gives CASGLGGQGNTEAFF.